The 6 T cell receptor beta chains below were found in one sample sequenced in a study of CD8+CD57+ T cells in acquired aplastic anemia. The template for TCR beta VDJ and CDR3 sequence profiling was genomic DNA. Using its own MiXCR run on the reads, TCRdb lists one record per CDR3 protein. The sample has some 120,000 distinct CDR3 sequences; 55% to 70% are singletons. Whoever was chosen for sequencing had shown CD8+CD57+ cell expansion by flow cytometry. Sequencing was carried out using sorted CD4+, CD8+, or CD8+CD57+ T cells (not recorded which) from PBMCs. The receptors come from a human donor with aplastic anemia.

This chain connects TRBV20-1 to TRBJ2-1, with 8 bases aligning to TRBD2. The trim removed 5 bases at V and 3 bases at J, leaving 3 bases unmatched. Germline CDR1 is DFQATT and CDR2 is SNEGSKA (reference sequence). This CDR3 contains 13 residues. The CDR3 protein is CSASAGDYNEQFF. CDR3 bases: TGCAGTGCTTCAGCGGGAGACTACAATGAGCAGTTCTTC.

The chain links TRBV7-3 to TRBJ1-2; D is undetermined. V lost 5 bases to trimming and J lost 6 bases, with 4 bases between them. CDR3 size: 10 residues. In germline, CDR1 is SGHTA, CDR2 FQGTGA. The CDR3 region is CASSPDGYTF. The CDR3 region has the DNA TGTGCCAGCAGCCCCGATGGCTACACCTTC.

V usage is TRBV10-2 and J usage is TRBJ1-3; 7 positions match TRBD1. V shed 6 bases and J 3 bases; nucleotides not matched to a gene: 8. The CDR3 is 15 amino acids. Germline V lookup: CDR1 WSHSY, CDR2 SAAADI. CDR3: CASRNRGEDGNTIYF. CDR3 nucleotides: TGCGCCAGCAGGAACAGGGGAGAGGATGGAAACACCATATATTTT.

This clonotype was observed a single time. The chain recombines TRBV25-1 with TRBJ2-3; D is ambiguous. Trimming pared 3 bases from V and 4 bases from J, leaving 14 bases between. Germline V gives CDR1 MGHDK, CDR2 SYGVNS. There are 15 residues in the CDR3. CDR3 coding DNA: TGTGCCAGCAGTGAGGCCGGGCGAGGCGCAGATACGCAGTATTTT. Its translation: CASSEAGRGADTQYF.

The J gene is TRBJ1-4, the V gene TRBV4-1; TRBD1 agrees at 8 bases. CDR1 is MGHRA, CDR2 YSYEKL, per germline. V lost 3 bases to trimming and J lost 7 bases; unmatched junction nucleotides: 7. The CDR3 loop spans 15 amino acids. CDR3 sequence reads: CASSQGGQGGEKLFF. Written as DNA, the CDR3 is TGCGCCAGCAGCCAGGGTGGACAGGGAGGTGAAAAACTGTTTTTT.

This rearrangement joins TRBV27 to TRBJ2-7; D is undetermined. The CDR3 covers 11 residues. V lost 6 bases and J 8 bases, leaving 11 bases between the germline ends. The germline CDR1 and CDR2 sequences are MNHEY and SMNVEV (reference sequence). The DNA of the CDR3 is TGTGCCAGCAGACGCGGCACCAAGCAGTACTTC. It specifies CASRRGTKQYF.